This TCR beta chain was captured in a study of T cell changes during pregnancy in multiple sclerosis. Sequenced by immunoSEQ multiplex PCR; TCRdb stores in-frame clones only, minus some. The sample lists 85,000 to 130,000 clones, almost 95% seen once, with 0.9% in the top ten. After removal of 3 bases from V and 4 bases from J, the junction contained 12 bases not matched to a gene. The CDR3 has 16 amino acids. The V gene's germline CDR1 is ENHRY and CDR2 SYGVKD. The V gene is TRBV10-3, the J gene TRBJ2-7, with TRBD2 identical over 7 bases. The TCR sequence derives from a female donor with multiple sclerosis, enrolled in a pregnancy study. The sample was peripheral blood, taken before pregnancy. CDR3 DNA: TGTGCCATCAGTGAAGGGTTGACGCAGCGGGGATACGAGCAGTACTTC. Translation: CAISEGLTQRGYEQYF.